Included here is one T cell receptor (beta chain) sequence, with context. Its target is not known. The germline gives CDR1 SEHNR, CDR2 FQNEAQ (reference sequence). The CDR3 consists of 15 residues. V gave up 2 bases and J gave up 5 bases, with 12 bases separating them. These data belong to a study of T cells after yellow fever vaccination. About the study: With SMART-Seq v4 Ultra Low Input, the fractions containing low cell numbers were prepared. Study observations and caveats: Although most clonotypes did not, a small share appeared in both CD4 and CD8 compartments.

Via MiXCR, TCRdb re-called the 5' RACE reads, giving one row per CDR3 protein. The table has 320,000 or so distinct CDR3 sequences, roughly 8.4% seen once. The specimen was PBMCs, collected about 41 days after the first yellow fever vaccination. This chain uses TRBV7-9 with TRBJ2-2; D may be TRBD1 (5 bases). The TCR comes from a young man who received the YFV17D yellow fever vaccine. CDR3 sequence (DNA): TGTGCCAGCAGCTTACTCGGAAAGGGGACCGGGGAGCTGTTTTTT. Translated: CASSLLGKGTGELFF.